These 25 T cell receptor beta chains share one sample of origin, sequenced in a study of T cells after yellow fever vaccination. TCRdb analysed the 5' RACE reads with MiXCR anew, one entry per CDR3 protein. The sample comprises some 130,000 distinct CDR3 sequences, around 6.3% of which are singletons, and under 0.7% rests with the top ten. The source was CD4+ T cells sorted from PBMCs, collected 10 days after the yellow fever booster vaccination. The receptors derive from a man younger than 45 who received the YFV17D yellow fever vaccine.

The table lists this clonotype with many counts. This chain connects TRBV7-9 to TRBJ2-3; no clear D. V lost 2 bases and J 8 bases, leaving 17 bases between the germline ends. This CDR3 contains 15 residues. From germline, CDR1 is SEHNR and CDR2 FQNEAQ (reference sequence). Written as DNA, the CDR3 is TGTGCCAGCAGCTTACCGTTTTGGACGGATGTTACGCAGTATTTT. It is translated as CASSLPFWTDVTQYF.

This clonotype was recorded many times. The J gene is TRBJ2-2, the V gene TRBV5-1; no firm D call. CDR1 is SGHRS and CDR2 is YFSETQ in the germline V gene. CDR3 size: 14 residues. Trimming pared 0 bases from V and 4 bases from J, leaving 7 bases between. This CDR3 is CASSLDVSTGELFF. The CDR3 bases are TGCGCCAGCAGCTTGGATGTCTCCACCGGGGAGCTGTTTTTT.

This clonotype was picked up many times. The CDR3 spells CASSVEVVAGTDTQYF. The CDR3 coding sequence is TGTGCCAGCAGCGTAGAGGTAGTAGCTGGCACAGATACGCAGTATTTT. J is TRBJ2-3 and V is TRBV9; D unresolved. This CDR3 is 16 amino acids long. The V and J ends lost 0 bases and 1 base respectively, with 12 bases between them. Per the germline V gene, CDR1 is SGDLS and CDR2 is YYNGEE.

The sample holds many counts of this clonotype. The V call is TRBV6-4, the J call TRBJ1-1, with no clear D. Germline V gives CDR1 MRHNA, CDR2 SNTAGT. The V end was cut by 4 bases, the J end by 1 base, with 7 bases between. The CDR3 extends over 13 amino acids. The CDR3 sequence is CASSAAPNTEAFF. DNA for the CDR3: TGTGCCAGCAGTGCGGCCCCGAACACTGAAGCTTTCTTT.

This clonotype was counted only a few times. V and J are TRBV10-3 and TRBJ2-7; D is possibly TRBD1 (6 bases). Trimming left V 7 bases short and J 2 bases short, with 12 bases between. This CDR3 is 13 amino acids long. Per germline, CDR1 ENHRY and CDR2 SYGVKD. CDR3 in amino acids: CAITGEEAYEQYF. The CDR3 coding sequence is TGTGCCATCACAGGGGAAGAGGCCTACGAGCAGTACTTC.

This clonotype appeared many times. J is TRBJ1-3 and V is TRBV12-3 or TRBV12-4; 8 nucleotides match TRBD1. The CDR3 loop spans 16 amino acids. V was clipped by 6 bases and J by 0 bases; unmatched bases: 7. This CDR3 is CASSISGGLSGNTIYF. CDR3 sequence (DNA): TGTGCCAGCAGCATCTCAGGGGGCCTCTCTGGAAACACCATATATTTT.

This clonotype occurred many times. The chain couples TRBV6-2 or TRBV6-3 to TRBJ1-5; unclear D gene. V was trimmed by 0 bases and J by 5 bases, leaving 11 bases between them. In germline, CDR1 is MNHEY, CDR2 SVGEGT. This CDR3 contains 15 residues. CDR3 residues: CASSYSSLTDQPQHF. CDR3 nucleotide sequence: TGTGCCAGCAGTTACTCGTCCTTGACCGATCAGCCCCAGCATTTT.

In the case of this clonotype: It may be a read error: a sequence one base away is much more abundant. The chain uses TRBV3-1 and TRBJ2-5; 7 bases fit TRBD2. The junction had 10 bases not matched to a gene; V was cut back by 4 bases and J by 2 bases. CDR3 length: 16 residues. Germline V gives CDR1 LGHDT, CDR2 YNNKEL (reference sequence). CDR3 DNA sequence: TGTGCCAGCAGCCGATCGGGCGGGAGTATTCAAGAGACCCAGTACTTC. It encodes CASSRSGGSIQETQYF.

This clonotype was counted at least ten times. The V and J genes are TRBV7-2 and TRBJ2-4; 14 nucleotides match TRBD2. CDR1 is SGHTA and CDR2 is FQGNSA in the germline V gene. The CDR3 spans 17 residues. J was trimmed by 2 bases and V by 5 bases; bases with no gene match: 5. CDR3 protein: CASSQTSGGGTKNIQYF. The CDR3 coding sequence is TGTGCCAGCAGCCAGACTAGCGGGGGGGGAACCAAAAACATTCAGTACTTC.

This clonotype was detected ten times or more. The CDR3 spells CASSAIAGASGNEQFF. CDR3 DNA: TGTGCCAGCAGCGCAATAGCGGGAGCTTCGGGGAATGAGCAGTTCTTC. The V call is TRBV7-7, the J call TRBJ2-1; TRBD2 matches at 9 bases. CDR3 length: 16 residues. Germline assignment: CDR1 SSHAT and CDR2 FNYEAQ (reference sequence). V was pared by 5 bases and J by 7 bases, with 12 bases of the junction left unmatched.

This clonotype came up many times. This sequence joins TRBV12-3 or TRBV12-4 and TRBJ1-1, with TRBD1 matching over 9 bases. The trim removed 3 bases at V and 9 bases at J, leaving 5 bases unmatched. The CDR3 sequence is 13 residues long. The CDR3 DNA follows: TGTGCCAGCAGTTTCCACAGGGGGCAAAAAGCTTTCTTT. Translation gives CASSFHRGQKAFF.

This clonotype was picked up many times. The CDR3 loop reads CASSAAVFEQFF. In DNA form, the CDR3 reads TGTGCCAGCAGCGCGGCGGTGTTTGAGCAGTTCTTC. The chain joins TRBV12-3 or TRBV12-4 to TRBJ2-1, with unresolved D. The CDR3 totals 12 residues. Between the trimmed V and J ends, which lost 6 bases and 9 bases, there was a span of 12 bases.

The sample holds many counts of this clonotype. V gene TRBV6-1 combines with J gene TRBJ2-7; D possibly matches TRBD1 or TRBD2 (5 bases each). The germline gives CDR1 MNHNS, CDR2 SASEGT. The CDR3 is 14 residues long. V was shortened by 5 bases and J by 2 bases, with 13 bases between the two germline ends. CDR3 DNA sequence: TGTGCCAGCAGTCAAGGGACGGTCCCCTACGAGCAGTACTTC. Translated, it gives CASSQGTVPYEQYF.

This clonotype has a count of ten or more. The V call is TRBV5-1, the J call TRBJ2-7, with D possibly TRBD2 on 5 matching bases. The CDR3 totals 15 residues. The germline V gene has CDR1 SGHRS and CDR2 YFSETQ. Trimming took 2 bases from V and 1 from J, leaving 13 bases between them. The chain's CDR3 is CASSLGPPGSYEQYF. For the CDR3, the DNA is TGCGCCAGCAGCTTAGGACCCCCGGGGTCCTACGAGCAGTACTTC. Together with reference TRBV5-1 and TRBJ2-7, the CDR3 gives the full variable domain: KAGVTQTPRYLIKTRGQQVTLSCSPISGHRSVSWYQQTPGQGLQFLFEYFSETQRNKGNFPGRFSGRQFSNSRSEMNVSTLELGDSALYLCASSLGPPGSYEQYFGPGTRLTVT.

This clonotype was seen ten or more times. The rearrangement joins TRBV20-1 to TRBJ2-5, with D unclear. CDR1 DFQATT and CDR2 SNEGSKA come from the germline V gene (reference sequence). The CDR3 totals 14 residues. V was trimmed by 5 bases and J by 6 bases, leaving 19 bases between them. The CDR3 nucleotides read TGCAGTGCTCAAGGGCTCCCAAGAGCAAAGACCCAGTACTTC. Its translation: CSAQGLPRAKTQYF.

Ten or more counts support this clonotype. The chain employs TRBV10-2 and TRBJ2-7; 9 bases are a match to TRBD1. The germline V gene has CDR1 WSHSY and CDR2 SAAADI. The CDR3 sequence is 16 residues long. J lost 4 bases, V lost 3 bases, and 10 bases had no gene match. CDR3 amino acids: CASSDQTGGYQYEQYF. Here the CDR3 DNA reads TGCGCCAGCAGTGACCAGACAGGGGGGTACCAATACGAGCAGTACTTC.

This chain joins TRBV20-1 and TRBJ2-5; TRBD2 aligns across 10 bases. The germline gives CDR1 DFQATT, CDR2 SNEGSKA (reference sequence). V lost 6 bases, J lost 2 bases, and 6 bases stayed unmatched. The CDR3 loop spans 14 amino acids. This chain's CDR3 is CSAPLAGRQETQYF. The CDR3 region has the DNA TGCAGTGCACCACTAGCGGGGCGACAAGAGACCCAGTACTTC.

The table lists this clonotype with many counts. J is TRBJ2-5 and V is TRBV5-1; 8 bases line up with TRBD1. The V gene end was trimmed by 4 bases and the J gene end by 5 bases; junction bases not matched to a gene: 7. Germline V gene sequence: CDR1 SGHRS, CDR2 YFSETQ. The CDR3 is 14 residues long. CDR3 sequence reads: CASSPGTGLETQYF. CDR3 nucleotide sequence: TGCGCCAGCAGCCCTGGGACAGGTTTGGAGACCCAGTACTTC. The full variable domain, with the rest looked up from reference TRBV5-1 and TRBJ2-5, is KAGVTQTPRYLIKTRGQQVTLSCSPISGHRSVSWYQQTPGQGLQFLFEYFSETQRNKGNFPGRFSGRQFSNSRSEMNVSTLELGDSALYLCASSPGTGLETQYFGPGTRLLVL.

This clonotype was observed at least ten times. This chain uses TRBV12-3 or TRBV12-4 with TRBJ1-6; no reliable D call. This CDR3 is 13 amino acids long. The V gene lost 4 bases and the J gene lost 7 bases, with 8 bases spanning the gap. The CDR3 DNA sequence: TGTGCCAGCAGTTCCCGTGGGAATTCACCCCTCCACTTT. This sequence encodes CASSSRGNSPLHF.

This clonotype was counted ten times or more. The genes are TRBV7-8 and TRBJ2-6; 8 nucleotides agree with TRBD1. This CDR3 comprises 17 residues. Germline assignment: CDR1 SGHVS and CDR2 FQNEAQ. The V segment lost 5 bases and the J segment 0 bases; nucleotides outside the gene matches: 6. CDR3 residues: CASSPRTGPSGANVLTF. DNA for the CDR3: TGTGCCAGCAGCCCAAGGACAGGGCCCTCTGGGGCCAACGTCCTGACTTTC.

The sample holds a few counts of this clonotype. The CDR3 region has the DNA TGTGCCTGGAGTCCCCTTCAGACCCAGTACTTC. The encoded protein is CAWSPLQTQYF. The chain couples TRBV30 to TRBJ2-5; D remains ambiguous. The V end was cut by 2 bases, the J end by 6 bases, with 7 bases between. The V gene's germline CDR1 is GTSNPN and CDR2 SVGIG (reference sequence). CDR3 length: 11 amino acids.

This clonotype was observed many times. The chain carries TRBV12-3 or TRBV12-4 and TRBJ1-1, with D perhaps TRBD1 (6 bases). This CDR3 has 13 residues. V lost 7 bases and J lost 7, with 16 bases in between. The CDR3 sequence: CASTKGTQNEAFF. The CDR3 region has the DNA TGTGCCAGCACCAAAGGGACACAGAATGAAGCTTTCTTT.

Comments on this clonotype: Possible read error: a much larger clone is one base away. This rearrangement joins TRBV7-2 to TRBJ2-7; no firm D call. CDR3 length equals 15 residues. Trimming cost V 6 bases and J 5 bases, with 20 bases left between them. Germline V gene lookup returns CDR1 SGHTA and CDR2 FQGNSA. CDR3 bases: TGTGCCAGCAGACTTAGATTATCCGGTACGGACGAGCAGTACTTC. Protein product: CASRLRLSGTDEQYF.

The chain recombines TRBV7-6 with TRBJ2-7; no definite D call. V dropped 5 bases and J dropped 0 bases, with 8 bases sitting between them. This CDR3 has 13 amino acids. Germline V lookup: CDR1 SGHVS, CDR2 FNYEAQ. The CDR3 DNA is TGTGCCAGCAGCGCAGGTTACTCCTACGAGCAGTACTTC. Translation gives CASSAGYSYEQYF.

The table lists this clonotype with many counts. V gene TRBV29-1 combines with J gene TRBJ2-1; D gene uncertain. This CDR3 spans 12 amino acids. The V end was cut by 6 bases, the J end by 3 bases, with 9 bases between. Germline CDR1 and CDR2: SQVTM and ANQGSEA. The CDR3 protein is CSVSSSYNEQFF. CDR3 bases: TGCAGCGTAAGTAGCAGCTACAATGAGCAGTTCTTC.